This T cell receptor (beta chain) was documented in a study of T cells in localized non-small cell lung cancer. Study-wide results and caveats: Greater blood T cell density accompanied longer overall survival. Across samples, adjacent lung featured a median around 55 of the top 100 tumor clones. Tumor trailed uninvolved adjacent lung in T cell clonality, which peaked there.

Of note for this clone: Antigen: not known.

After removal of 6 bases from V and 1 base from J, the junction contained 5 bases not matched to a gene. This CDR3 has 15 residues. Germline V gives CDR1 MNHEY, CDR2 SMNVEV (reference sequence). The data were produced by immunoSEQ multiplex PCR, yet TCRdb's version contains in-frame clones alone and is incomplete. The table has approximately 60,000 clones, roughly 88% seen once; the top ten hold 1.5% to 2%. This sequence originates from a woman aged 40-69 years with stage I lung adenocarcinoma. This rearrangement joins TRBV27 to TRBJ2-2; 7 bases line up with TRBD1. The sample consisted of peripheral blood, taken before any cancer treatment. CDR3 region: CASRRGTVNTGELFF. DNA of the CDR3: TGTGCCAGCAGGAGGGGGACAGTGAACACCGGGGAGCTGTTTTTT.